This is a list of T cell receptor beta chains from one sample in a study of blood T cells in healthy people across ages. TCRdb passed the 5' RACE reads through MiXCR, listing each CDR3 protein once. The repertoire holds about 1.8 million distinct CDR3 sequences, with about 49% as singletons. Sequenced: blood. The receptors come from a woman in her thirties or forties in good health. The CDR3 runs from the conserved cysteine through the conserved F or W. The D gene is left open where the match is weak. Clone size, where shown, is once, few, many, or a class for clones that have expanded.

TRBJ1-2 | few | TRBV29-1 | - | TGCAGCGTTGAATCGGACAGAATGAACTATGGCTACACCTTC | CSVESDRMNYGYTF
TRBJ1-2 | few | TRBV20-1 | - | TGCAGTGCCCCCTCTTTAGGAATGGGCTATGGCTACACCTTC | CSAPSLGMGYGYTF
TRBJ2-1 | - | TRBV12-3/TRBV12-4 | - | TGTGCCAGCAGGCCTCTCCGGGACTTTATCTACAATGAGCAGTTCTTC | CASRPLRDFIYNEQFF
TRBJ1-6 | - | TRBV6-6 | - | TGTGCCAGCAGAGGGCCCCGGCGGGGCATGAATTCACCCCTCCACTTT | CASRGPRRGMNSPLHF
TRBJ1-5 | - | TRBV11-2 | TRBD1 | TGTGCCAGCAGCTTAGTGGCGACAGGGGGGCCTCAGCCCCAGCATTTT | CASSLVATGGPQPQHF
TRBJ2-5 | - | TRBV7-9 | - | TGTGCCAGCAGCTCGTCCGGCGGACGCGGGGAGACCCAGTACTTC | CASSSSGGRGETQYF
TRBJ1-2 | few | TRBV28 | - | TGTGCCAGCAGAGCCCCGGGATCCTGGGGAGGCTACACCTTC | CASRAPGSWGGYTF
TRBJ2-7 | - | TRBV18 | - | TGTGCCAGCTCACCCCCGGCCGCCAGCTCCTACAATGAGCAGTACTTC | CASSPPAASSYNEQYF
TRBJ2-1 | once | TRBV6-4 | - | TGTGCCAGCAGTGTGTCTAGCGTCAATGAGCAGTTCTTC | CASSVSSVNEQFF
TRBJ1-4 | - | TRBV5-1 | - | TGCGCCAGCAGCTTGAAAGGGTCAACTAATGAAAAACTGTTTTTT | CASSLKGSTNEKLFF
TRBJ2-7 | - | TRBV5-1 | - | TGCGCCAGCAGCCAGGGGTTTGGGGGCTCCTACGAGCAGTACTTC | CASSQGFGGSYEQYF
TRBJ2-5 | - | TRBV4-2 | - | TGTGCCAGCAGCCAAGCGAATAGCGGACTGATGAATGAGCAGTACTTC | CASSQANSGLMNEQYF
TRBJ2-5 | - | TRBV29-1 | TRBD1 | TGCAGCGTCGCGGGACAGGTAATAGAGACCCAGTACTTC | CSVAGQVIETQYF
TRBJ1-4 | - | TRBV15 | - | TGTGCCTCCGGGCAGCACCTTAATGAAAAACTGTTTTTT | CASGQHLNEKLFF
TRBJ2-1 | - | TRBV6-5 | TRBD2 | TGTGCCAGCAAATCGACTGGAGGCGGGGGGAGGGGAGAGCAGTTCTTC | CASKSTGGGGRGEQFF
TRBJ2-1 | - | TRBV19 | - | TGTGCCAGTAGTTACGGGATTGAGCAGTTCTTC | CASSYGIEQFF
TRBJ2-3 | few | TRBV6-5 | TRBD1 | TGTGCCAGCACCACAGGGGGCCCCGGAGATACGCAGTATTTT | CASTTGGPGDTQYF
TRBJ1-1 | - | TRBV7-3 | - | TGTGCCAGCAGCTTACAGGCCGGGGCGGGGGCTGAAGCTTTCTTT | CASSLQAGAGAEAFF
TRBJ1-2 | once | TRBV7-2 | TRBD1 | TGTGCCAGCACCGCAGGGGGGCGACGGTATGGCTACACCTTC | CASTAGGRRYGYTF
TRBJ2-3 | few | TRBV4-3 | - | TGCGCCAGCAGCCAAGGATGGGGGATAGAAATAGATACGCAGTATTTT | CASSQGWGIEIDTQYF
TRBJ1-2 | - | TRBV27 | TRBD1 | TGTGCCAGCGGGACAGAATCTAACTATGGCTACACCTTC | CASGTESNYGYTF
TRBJ1-5 | - | TRBV7-9 | - | TGTGCCAGCAGCTCACATTTGCTAGGGACCGATAGCAATCAGCCCCAGCATTTT | CASSSHLLGTDSNQPQHF
TRBJ2-1 | few | TRBV20-1 | TRBD2 | TGCAGTGCTAGAGACGCTTTACAACTAGCGGGCCACGAGCAGTTCTTC | CSARDALQLAGHEQFF
TRBJ1-2 | few | TRBV29-1 | - | TGCAGCGTTGAAGGAGGGACCGGGACCGGTGCTGTGATGTTAGGCTACACCTTC | CSVEGGTGTGAVMLGYTF
TRBJ2-7 | - | TRBV5-1 | - | TGCGCCAGCAGCTCTAAGACAGGCGCCGTCCCCTACGAGCAGTACTTC | CASSSKTGAVPYEQYF